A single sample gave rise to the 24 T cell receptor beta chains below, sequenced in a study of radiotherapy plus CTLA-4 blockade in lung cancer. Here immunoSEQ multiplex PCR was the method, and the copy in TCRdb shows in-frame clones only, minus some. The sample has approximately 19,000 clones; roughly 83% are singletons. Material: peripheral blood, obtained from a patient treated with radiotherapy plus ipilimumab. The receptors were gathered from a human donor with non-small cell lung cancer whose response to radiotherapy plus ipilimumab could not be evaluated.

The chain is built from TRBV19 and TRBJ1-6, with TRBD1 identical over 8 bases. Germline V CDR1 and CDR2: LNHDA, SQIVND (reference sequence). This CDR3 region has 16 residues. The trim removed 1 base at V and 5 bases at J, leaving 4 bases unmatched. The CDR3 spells CASSIGQGANNSPLHF. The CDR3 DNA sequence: TGTGCCAGTAGTATAGGTCAGGGGGCGAATAATTCACCCCTCCACTTT.

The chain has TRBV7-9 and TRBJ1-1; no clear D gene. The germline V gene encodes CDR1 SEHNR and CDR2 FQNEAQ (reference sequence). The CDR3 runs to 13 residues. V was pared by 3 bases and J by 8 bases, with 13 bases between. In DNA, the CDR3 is TGTGCCAGCAGCTTGTCCGGTCCCTCCGAAGCTTTCTTT. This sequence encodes CASSLSGPSEAFF.

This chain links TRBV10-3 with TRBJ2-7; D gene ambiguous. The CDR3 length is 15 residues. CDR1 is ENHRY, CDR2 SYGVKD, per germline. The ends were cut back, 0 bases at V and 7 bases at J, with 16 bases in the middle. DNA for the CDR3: TGTGCCATCAGTGAGTCGAGTATATCCGGGTGGGAGCAGTACTTC. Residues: CAISESSISGWEQYF.

In nucleotides, the CDR3 is TGTGCCAGCAGTTACTCGTCAGGTCAGCCCCAGCATTTT. Its protein is CASSYSSGQPQHF. The chain links TRBV6-5 to TRBJ1-5; D is unclear. The CDR3 is 13 amino acids. Trimming removed 0 bases at V and 6 bases at J, with 6 bases between. Germline V gene sequence: CDR1 MNHEY, CDR2 SVGAGI.

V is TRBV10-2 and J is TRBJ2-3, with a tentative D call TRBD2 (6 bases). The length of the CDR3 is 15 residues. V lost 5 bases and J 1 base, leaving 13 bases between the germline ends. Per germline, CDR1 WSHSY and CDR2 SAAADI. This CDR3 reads CASSRASARTDTQYF. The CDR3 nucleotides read TGCGCCAGCAGTCGGGCTAGCGCCCGCACAGATACGCAGTATTTT.

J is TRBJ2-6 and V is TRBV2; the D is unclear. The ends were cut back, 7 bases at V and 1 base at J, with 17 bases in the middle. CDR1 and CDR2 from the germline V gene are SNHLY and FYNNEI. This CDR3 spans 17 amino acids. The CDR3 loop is CASKGTQQASGANVLTF. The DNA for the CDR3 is TGTGCCAGCAAAGGAACACAGCAAGCATCTGGGGCCAACGTCCTGACTTTC. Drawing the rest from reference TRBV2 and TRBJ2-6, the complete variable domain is EPEVTQTPSHQVTQMGQEVILRCVPISNHLYFYWYRQILGQKVEFLVSFYNNEISEKSEIFDDQFSVERPDGSNFTLKIRSTKLEDSAMYFCASKGTQQASGANVLTFGAGSRLTVL.

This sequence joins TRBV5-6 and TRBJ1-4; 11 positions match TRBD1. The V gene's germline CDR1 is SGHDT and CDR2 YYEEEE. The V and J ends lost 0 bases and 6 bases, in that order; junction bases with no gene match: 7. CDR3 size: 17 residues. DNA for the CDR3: TGTGCCAGCAGCTTGGTGGACAGGGGGCGCATTGATGAAAAACTGTTTTTT. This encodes CASSLVDRGRIDEKLFF.

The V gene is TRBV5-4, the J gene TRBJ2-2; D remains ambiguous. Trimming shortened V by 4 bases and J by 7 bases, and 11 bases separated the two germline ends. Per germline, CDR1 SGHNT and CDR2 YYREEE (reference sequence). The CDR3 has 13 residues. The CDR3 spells CASSIVRFGELFF. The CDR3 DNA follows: TGTGCCAGCAGCATCGTGCGTTTCGGGGAGCTGTTTTTT.

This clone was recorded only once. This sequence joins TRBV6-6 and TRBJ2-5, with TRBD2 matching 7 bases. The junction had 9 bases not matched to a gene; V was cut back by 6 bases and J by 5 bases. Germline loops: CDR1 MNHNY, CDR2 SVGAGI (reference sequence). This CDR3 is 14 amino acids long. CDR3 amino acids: CASSRRLAEETQYF. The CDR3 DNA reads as TGTGCCAGCAGCCGAAGACTAGCCGAGGAGACCCAGTACTTC.

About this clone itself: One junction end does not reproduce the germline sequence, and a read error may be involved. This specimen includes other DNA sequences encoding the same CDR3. The CDR3 loop is CASSFSGNTGELFF. In nucleotides, the CDR3 is TGTGCCAGCAGCTTTAGCGGCAACACCGGGGAGCTGTTCTTT. This chain links TRBV7-3 with TRBJ2-2; a possible D gene is TRBD2 (6 bases). The CDR3 has 14 residues. Germline V gives CDR1 SGHTA, CDR2 FQGTGA.

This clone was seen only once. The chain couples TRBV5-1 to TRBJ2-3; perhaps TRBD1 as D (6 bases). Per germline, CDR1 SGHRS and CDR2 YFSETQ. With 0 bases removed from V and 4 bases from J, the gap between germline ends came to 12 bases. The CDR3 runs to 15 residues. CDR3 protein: CASSLARGMADTQYF. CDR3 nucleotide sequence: TGCGCCAGCAGCTTGGCCAGGGGAATGGCAGATACGCAGTATTTT.

The CDR3 region has the DNA TGTGCCAGCAGCGGTCACTCAGGGGGCTCGAGCAATCAGCCCCAGCATTTT. As protein: CASSGHSGGSSNQPQHF. V is TRBV28 and J is TRBJ1-5, with 8 nucleotides matching TRBD1. Looked up from germline, CDR1 is MDHEN and CDR2 is SYDVKM. CDR3 length equals 17 residues. The ends lost 6 bases at V and 1 base at J; junction bases unmatched: 11. Variable domain in full (rest from reference TRBV28 and TRBJ1-5): DVKVTQSSRYLVKRTGEKVFLECVQDMDHENMFWYRQDPGLGLRLIYFSYDVKMKEKGDIPEGYSVSREKKERFSLILESASTNQTSMYLCASSGHSGGSSNQPQHFGDGTRLSIL.

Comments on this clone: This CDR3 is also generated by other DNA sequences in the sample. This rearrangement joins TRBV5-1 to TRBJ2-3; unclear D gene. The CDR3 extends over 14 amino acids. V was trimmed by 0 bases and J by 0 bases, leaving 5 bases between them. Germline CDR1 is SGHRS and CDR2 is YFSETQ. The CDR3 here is CASSLDQSTDTQYF. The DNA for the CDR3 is TGCGCCAGCAGCTTGGACCAGAGCACAGATACGCAGTATTTT.

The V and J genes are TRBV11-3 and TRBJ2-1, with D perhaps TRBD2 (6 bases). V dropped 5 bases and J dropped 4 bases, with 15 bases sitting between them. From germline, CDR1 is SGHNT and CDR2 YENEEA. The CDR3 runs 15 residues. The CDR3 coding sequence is TGTGCCAGCAGCCCCCGACGAGGACTATACAATGAGCAGTTCTTC. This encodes CASSPRRGLYNEQFF.

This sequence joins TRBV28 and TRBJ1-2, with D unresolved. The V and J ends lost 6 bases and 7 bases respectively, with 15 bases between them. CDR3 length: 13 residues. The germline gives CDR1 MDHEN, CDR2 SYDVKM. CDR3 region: CASSPAGGSGYTF. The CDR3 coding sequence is TGTGCCAGCAGCCCGGCCGGAGGAAGTGGCTACACCTTC.

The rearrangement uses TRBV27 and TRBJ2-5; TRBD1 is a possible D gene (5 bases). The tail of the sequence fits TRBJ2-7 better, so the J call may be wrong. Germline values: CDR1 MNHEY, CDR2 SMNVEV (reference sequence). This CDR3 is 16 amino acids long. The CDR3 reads CASSPSRSGRAGEQYF. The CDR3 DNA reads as TGTGCCAGCAGTCCAAGCAGGTCGGGCAGGGCAGGCGAGCAGTACTTC.

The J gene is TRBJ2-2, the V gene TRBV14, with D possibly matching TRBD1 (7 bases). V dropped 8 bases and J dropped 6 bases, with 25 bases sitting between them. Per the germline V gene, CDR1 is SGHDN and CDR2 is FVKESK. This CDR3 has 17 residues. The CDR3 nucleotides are TGTGCCAGCCAAAACCGGGACTTAACAGGGGCGGCCGGGGAGCTGTTTTTT. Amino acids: CASQNRDLTGAAGELFF.

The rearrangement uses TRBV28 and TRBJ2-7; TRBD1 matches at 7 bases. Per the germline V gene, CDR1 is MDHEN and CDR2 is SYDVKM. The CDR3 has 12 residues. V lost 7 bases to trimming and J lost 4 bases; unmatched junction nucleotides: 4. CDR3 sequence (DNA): TGTGCCAGCAACGTACAGGGGTACGAGCAGTACTTC. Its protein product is CASNVQGYEQYF.

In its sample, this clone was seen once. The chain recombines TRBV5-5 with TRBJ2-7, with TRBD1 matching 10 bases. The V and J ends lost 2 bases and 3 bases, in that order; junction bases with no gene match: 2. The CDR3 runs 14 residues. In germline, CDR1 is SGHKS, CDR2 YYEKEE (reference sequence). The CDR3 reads CASSFRDRGYEQYF. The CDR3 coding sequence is TGTGCCAGCAGCTTCCGGGACAGGGGCTACGAGCAGTACTTC.

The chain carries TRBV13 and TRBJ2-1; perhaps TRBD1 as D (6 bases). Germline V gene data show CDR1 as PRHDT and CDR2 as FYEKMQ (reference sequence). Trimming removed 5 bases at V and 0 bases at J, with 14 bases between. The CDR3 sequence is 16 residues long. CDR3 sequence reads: CASSHLRGSSYNEQFF. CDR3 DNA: TGTGCCAGCAGCCACCTTAGGGGGAGCTCCTACAATGAGCAGTTCTTC.

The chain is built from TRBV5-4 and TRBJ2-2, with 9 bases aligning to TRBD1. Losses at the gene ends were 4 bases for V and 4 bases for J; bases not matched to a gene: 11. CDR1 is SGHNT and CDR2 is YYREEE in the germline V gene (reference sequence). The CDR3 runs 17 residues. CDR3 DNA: TGTGCCAGCAGCCCCGAGATACAGGGGGCGGGCACCGGGGAGCTGTTTTTT. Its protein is CASSPEIQGAGTGELFF.

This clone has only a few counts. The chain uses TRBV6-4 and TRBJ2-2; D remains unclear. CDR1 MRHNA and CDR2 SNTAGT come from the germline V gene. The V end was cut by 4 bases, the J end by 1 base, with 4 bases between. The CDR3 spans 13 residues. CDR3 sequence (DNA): TGTGCCAGCAGTGCAGGGAACACCGGGGAGCTGTTTTTT. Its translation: CASSAGNTGELFF.

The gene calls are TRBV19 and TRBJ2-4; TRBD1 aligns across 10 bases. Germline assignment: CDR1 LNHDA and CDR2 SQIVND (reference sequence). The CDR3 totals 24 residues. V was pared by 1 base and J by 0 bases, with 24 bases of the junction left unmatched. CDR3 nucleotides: TGTGCCAGTAGTATAGGGGTATTCCACTGGGACAGGGGTTTTGTCAATTTAGCCAAAAACATTCAGTACTTC. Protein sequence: CASSIGVFHWDRGFVNLAKNIQYF.

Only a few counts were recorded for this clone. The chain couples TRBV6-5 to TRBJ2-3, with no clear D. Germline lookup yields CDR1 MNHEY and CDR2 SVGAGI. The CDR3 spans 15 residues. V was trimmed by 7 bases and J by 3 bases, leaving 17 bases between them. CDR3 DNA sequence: TGTGCCAGCACCCCTGGCAGGCTCCGAACAGATACGCAGTATTTT. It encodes CASTPGRLRTDTQYF.